These T cell receptor beta chains were read from a single sample in a study of blood T cells in healthy people across ages. TCRdb redid the calling of the 5' RACE reads with MiXCR, one entry per CDR3 protein. The profile shows hundreds of thousands of distinct CDR3 sequences, roughly 44% of them singletons. The sequencing sample was made of blood. The receptors stem from a man aged 55 to 69 in good health. CDR3s include the opening cysteine and the closing phenylalanine or tryptophan. Each record gives: V gene, J gene, clone size, D gene, CDR3 DNA, CDR3 protein. D genes are given only for firm matches. Size tells how often a clone was seen (once, few, many) or the class of an expanded clone, and some rows leave it out.

V gene: TRBV6-1; J gene: TRBJ2-3; clone size: -; D gene: -; CDR3 DNA: TGTGCCAGCAGTCCGACACCAGGAAGCACAGATACGCAGTATTTT; CDR3 protein: CASSPTPGSTDTQYF
V gene: TRBV3-1; J gene: TRBJ2-1; clone size: -; D gene: TRBD2; CDR3 DNA: TGTGCCAGCAGCCGCCGGACTAGCGGGGCCTATGAGCAGTTCTTC; CDR3 protein: CASSRRTSGAYEQFF
V gene: TRBV7-3; J gene: TRBJ2-5; clone size: many; D gene: -; CDR3 DNA: TGTGCCAGCAGTGGAGGGGTACAAGAGACCCAGTACTTC; CDR3 protein: CASSGGVQETQYF
V gene: TRBV20-1; J gene: TRBJ2-7; clone size: few; D gene: -; CDR3 DNA: TGCAGTGCTTCCGGACAGCCCGTGTCCTCCCATTACGAGCAGTACTTC; CDR3 protein: CSASGQPVSSHYEQYF
V gene: TRBV11-2; J gene: TRBJ2-1; clone size: -; D gene: TRBD2; CDR3 DNA: TGTGCCAGCAGCTTAGATGAGGCGGCTAGCGGGTATGAGCAGTTCTTC; CDR3 protein: CASSLDEAASGYEQFF
V gene: TRBV15; J gene: TRBJ2-5; clone size: many; D gene: -; CDR3 DNA: TGTGCCACCAGCAGAGATCAGGGAGAGACCCAGTACTTC; CDR3 protein: CATSRDQGETQYF
V gene: TRBV20-1; J gene: TRBJ1-6; clone size: few; D gene: -; CDR3 DNA: TGCAGTGCTAGAGTGGCAGGAGATAATTCACCCCTCCACTTT; CDR3 protein: CSARVAGDNSPLHF
V gene: TRBV29-1; J gene: TRBJ1-5; clone size: once; D gene: -; CDR3 DNA: TGCAGCGCCGGAGGTGTCCTGTGGGTGTTAGAGCAGCCCCAGCATTTT; CDR3 protein: CSAGGVLWVLEQPQHF
V gene: TRBV7-2; J gene: TRBJ2-7; clone size: -; D gene: TRBD1; CDR3 DNA: TGTGCCAGCAGCCCAGGGACCAGGGGGCCTAGAAGGGACTACGAGCAGTACTTC; CDR3 protein: CASSPGTRGPRRDYEQYF
V gene: TRBV20-1; J gene: TRBJ2-3; clone size: -; D gene: -; CDR3 DNA: TGCAGTGTTAGAGCGGCAAGTAGAAATACGCAGTATTTT; CDR3 protein: CSVRAASRNTQYF
V gene: TRBV7-2; J gene: TRBJ2-1; clone size: -; D gene: TRBD2; CDR3 DNA: TGTGCCAGCAGCTTAGATCCGGGACTAGCGGGCAATGAGCAGTTCTTC; CDR3 protein: CASSLDPGLAGNEQFF
V gene: TRBV28; J gene: TRBJ2-1; clone size: -; D gene: -; CDR3 DNA: TGTGCCAGCAGTACTACCCTCAATGAGCAGTTCTTC; CDR3 protein: CASSTTLNEQFF
V gene: TRBV29-1; J gene: TRBJ1-2; clone size: -; D gene: -; CDR3 DNA: TGCAGCGTTGAACGGCCCTCCCTTGGCTACACCTTC; CDR3 protein: CSVERPSLGYTF
V gene: TRBV4-2; J gene: TRBJ1-2; clone size: once; D gene: -; CDR3 DNA: TGTGCCAGCAGCCAAGAGACCAGGGAGGTGGGTGGCTACACCTTC; CDR3 protein: CASSQETREVGGYTF
V gene: TRBV6-6; J gene: TRBJ1-1; clone size: few; D gene: -; CDR3 DNA: TGTGCCAGCAGTTACCCCACCGTAACTGAAGCTTTCTTT; CDR3 protein: CASSYPTVTEAFF
V gene: TRBV5-1; J gene: TRBJ2-4; clone size: once; D gene: TRBD2; CDR3 DNA: TGCGCCAGCAGCCTCACCGGGACTAGCGGGGGGGCGGCCAAAAACATTCAGTACTTC; CDR3 protein: CASSLTGTSGGAAKNIQYF
V gene: TRBV6-6; J gene: TRBJ1-1; clone size: -; D gene: -; CDR3 DNA: TGTGCCAGCAGCCACGGGGGTCCCACTGAAGCTTTCTTT; CDR3 protein: CASSHGGPTEAFF
V gene: TRBV7-8; J gene: TRBJ1-4; clone size: -; D gene: -; CDR3 DNA: TGTGCCAGCAGCTTAGTTGGGTCGCCCGGTAAAGGACTGTTTTTT; CDR3 protein: CASSLVGSPGKGLFF
V gene: TRBV20-1; J gene: TRBJ2-1; clone size: few; D gene: -; CDR3 DNA: TGCAGTGCTGGGAGGGGGAATGAGCAGTTCTTC; CDR3 protein: CSAGRGNEQFF
V gene: TRBV6-2/TRBV6-3; J gene: TRBJ1-1; clone size: -; D gene: -; CDR3 DNA: TGTGCCAGCAGCCCCTACCCGATGGAGAACACTGAAGCTTTCTTT; CDR3 protein: CASSPYPMENTEAFF
V gene: TRBV12-3/TRBV12-4; J gene: TRBJ2-5; clone size: -; D gene: -; CDR3 DNA: TGTGCCAGCAGAGCAGGTTCGGGGTTGGGGACCCAGTACTTC; CDR3 protein: CASRAGSGLGTQYF
V gene: TRBV12-3/TRBV12-4; J gene: TRBJ2-7; clone size: few; D gene: -; CDR3 DNA: TGTGCCAGCAGTTTACCGGGACTGTACGAGCAGTACTTC; CDR3 protein: CASSLPGLYEQYF
V gene: TRBV6-5; J gene: TRBJ1-2; clone size: -; D gene: TRBD1; CDR3 DNA: TGTGCCAGCAGTATGACAGGGAATAACTATGGCTACACCTTC; CDR3 protein: CASSMTGNNYGYTF
V gene: TRBV11-2; J gene: TRBJ2-3; clone size: -; D gene: TRBD2; CDR3 DNA: TGTGCCAGCAGCCCAACTCGGGGGGCAGATACGCAGTATTTT; CDR3 protein: CASSPTRGADTQYF
V gene: TRBV7-2; J gene: TRBJ2-4; clone size: -; D gene: TRBD2; CDR3 DNA: TGTGCCAGCAGCTTAAACCTCCCGGGGGGTATGAATGAGCAGTACTTC; CDR3 protein: CASSLNLPGGMNEQYF
V gene: TRBV27; J gene: TRBJ1-5; clone size: -; D gene: -; CDR3 DNA: TGTGCCAGCAGTTTATGGTCCAGGGGAAATCAGCCCCAGCATTTT; CDR3 protein: CASSLWSRGNQPQHF
V gene: TRBV11-3; J gene: TRBJ2-2; clone size: -; D gene: -; CDR3 DNA: TGTGCCAGCAGCCCCAACCTGGACACCGGGGAGCTGTTTTTT; CDR3 protein: CASSPNLDTGELFF
V gene: TRBV6-6; J gene: TRBJ2-1; clone size: -; D gene: TRBD2; CDR3 DNA: TGTGCCAGCAGCCGGACTAGCGGGAACTCCTACAATGAGCAGTTCTTC; CDR3 protein: CASSRTSGNSYNEQFF
V gene: TRBV5-6; J gene: TRBJ1-5; clone size: -; D gene: -; CDR3 DNA: TGTGCCAGCAGCCGGGTGGGGAATCAGCCCCAGCATTTT; CDR3 protein: CASSRVGNQPQHF
V gene: TRBV29-1; J gene: TRBJ1-1; clone size: -; D gene: -; CDR3 DNA: TGCAGCGTTGAAGGGAGGAACACTGAAGCTTTCTTT; CDR3 protein: CSVEGRNTEAFF
V gene: TRBV29-1; J gene: TRBJ2-4; clone size: few; D gene: -; CDR3 DNA: TGCAGCGCAACCGGGACAACAGCCAAAAACATTCAGTACTTC; CDR3 protein: CSATGTTAKNIQYF
V gene: TRBV7-2; J gene: TRBJ2-1; clone size: few; D gene: -; CDR3 DNA: TGTGCCAGCAGCACGCCTTCGGGCTACAGCTCCTACAATGAGCAGTTCTTC; CDR3 protein: CASSTPSGYSSYNEQFF
V gene: TRBV6-2/TRBV6-3; J gene: TRBJ2-3; clone size: few; D gene: -; CDR3 DNA: TGTGCCAGCAGACAAGGACCAAGCACAGATACGCAGTATTTT; CDR3 protein: CASRQGPSTDTQYF
V gene: TRBV29-1; J gene: TRBJ1-2; clone size: -; D gene: -; CDR3 DNA: TGCAGCGTTGAAGAGACATTCGTACGAGGCTACACCTTC; CDR3 protein: CSVEETFVRGYTF
V gene: TRBV7-9; J gene: TRBJ1-1; clone size: -; D gene: -; CDR3 DNA: TGTGCCAGCAGCTTAGATGGCTTTGGGGCTGAAGCTTTCTTT; CDR3 protein: CASSLDGFGAEAFF
V gene: TRBV6-2/TRBV6-3; J gene: TRBJ1-1; clone size: few; D gene: -; CDR3 DNA: TGTGCCAGCAGTTCGAACGGACCGAACACTGAAGCTTTCTTT; CDR3 protein: CASSSNGPNTEAFF
V gene: TRBV5-6; J gene: TRBJ1-6; clone size: -; D gene: -; CDR3 DNA: TGTGCCTCCGCGAACAGGGCCTATAATTCACCCCTCCACTTT; CDR3 protein: CASANRAYNSPLHF
V gene: TRBV15; J gene: TRBJ2-1; clone size: -; D gene: -; CDR3 DNA: TGTGCCACCAGCAGAGAAACAGGAGGCAATGAGCAGTTCTTC; CDR3 protein: CATSRETGGNEQFF
V gene: TRBV5-4; J gene: TRBJ2-3; clone size: once; D gene: TRBD2; CDR3 DNA: TGTGCCAGCGGGGCTAGCGGGGGGGCAGGAGATACGCAGTATTTT; CDR3 protein: CASGASGGAGDTQYF
V gene: TRBV20-1; J gene: TRBJ2-5; clone size: once; D gene: -; CDR3 DNA: TGCAGTGCTAGAATTGGTCGGGGTCTAGCGATGGGGGAGACCCAGTACTTC; CDR3 protein: CSARIGRGLAMGETQYF
V gene: TRBV6-5; J gene: TRBJ2-3; clone size: -; D gene: TRBD2; CDR3 DNA: TGTGCCAGCAGTACCGATCTCCGACTAGCGGGGATGACAGATACGCAGTATTTT; CDR3 protein: CASSTDLRLAGMTDTQYF
V gene: TRBV28; J gene: TRBJ1-1; clone size: -; D gene: -; CDR3 DNA: TGTGCCAGCAGTGTTTCGGGGGTGAACACTGAAGCTTTCTTT; CDR3 protein: CASSVSGVNTEAFF
V gene: TRBV11-2; J gene: TRBJ2-5; clone size: -; D gene: -; CDR3 DNA: TGTGCCAGCAGCTTAAAGAGCCTCGGGGAGACCCAGTACTTC; CDR3 protein: CASSLKSLGETQYF
V gene: TRBV5-1; J gene: TRBJ2-3; clone size: -; D gene: -; CDR3 DNA: TGCGCCAGCAGCTTCGGTAGGGTTCGCACAGATACGCAGTATTTT; CDR3 protein: CASSFGRVRTDTQYF